This T cell receptor beta chain was sequenced in a study of beta chain features in type 1 diabetes. Across the study: Roughly 110,000,000 sorted cells were examined across all samples.

The isolated RNA, all of it, was reverse transcribed, so expressed TCRB transcripts were what got sequenced. Measured with immunoSEQ multiplex PCR; TCRdb has only the in-frame clones, and not every one. This sample has about 400,000 clones, with 10% to 15% found just once. Each sorted fraction was over 95% pure. Findings of the study overall: Shorter TCRB CDR3s, moderately but significantly so, were found in Type 1 diabetes patients in all four CD4+ subsets.

On this clone itself: The antigen remains undetermined.

This clonotype was obtained from a woman under 30 with type 1 diabetes. The sequencing sample was made of naive CD4+ T cells from blood.

CDR3 residues: CSVVFSHPYPSSYNEQFF. The CDR3 nucleotides read TGCAGCGTTGTGTTTAGCCACCCCTACCCGAGCTCCTACAATGAGCAGTTCTTC. J is TRBJ2-1 and V is TRBV29-1; unclear D gene. Germline assignment: CDR1 SQVTM and CDR2 ANQGSEA. The V and J ends lost 4 bases and 0 bases respectively, with 22 bases between them. The CDR3 is 18 amino acids.